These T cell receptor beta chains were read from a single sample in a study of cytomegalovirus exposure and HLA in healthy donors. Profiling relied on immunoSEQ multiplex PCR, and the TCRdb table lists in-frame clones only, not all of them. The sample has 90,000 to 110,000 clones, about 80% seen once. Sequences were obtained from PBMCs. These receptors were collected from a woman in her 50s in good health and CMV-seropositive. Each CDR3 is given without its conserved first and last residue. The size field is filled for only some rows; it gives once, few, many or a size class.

CDR3 protein: ASSTPGTPRDSQY; V gene: TRBV21-1; clone size: once; J gene: TRBJ2-4
CDR3 protein: ASSLVAGESEQY; V gene: TRBV7-6; clone size: few; J gene: TRBJ2-7
CDR3 protein: ASSLVSDREQY; V gene: TRBV5-1; clone size: once; J gene: TRBJ2-7
CDR3 protein: ATSSLPSSYEQY; V gene: TRBV15; clone size: NA; J gene: TRBJ2-7
CDR3 protein: ASSFRGLQETQY; V gene: TRBV7-2; clone size: NA; J gene: TRBJ2-5
CDR3 protein: ASSQRGGASGANVLT; V gene: TRBV2; clone size: NA; J gene: TRBJ2-6
CDR3 protein: ASSLAETSGRGYNEQF; V gene: TRBV13; clone size: few; J gene: TRBJ2-1
CDR3 protein: ASAPGGRRGTEAF; V gene: TRBV5-4; clone size: NA; J gene: TRBJ1-1
CDR3 protein: ASSQVTGGLNEQF; V gene: TRBV4-2; clone size: NA; J gene: TRBJ2-1
CDR3 protein: ASSRPSADTQY; V gene: TRBV23-1; clone size: NA; J gene: TRBJ2-3
CDR3 protein: ASSLGGSLGGYT; V gene: TRBV5-6; clone size: NA; J gene: TRBJ1-2